This T cell receptor beta chain was documented in a study of cytomegalovirus exposure and HLA in healthy donors. PCR employed 60 Vbeta and 13 Jbeta primers. The authors' processing: Later, tens of millions of unique TCR beta chains were counted in an analysis, and approximately 10 million of them were shared. Assay used: immunoSEQ multiplex PCR; TCRdb lists only in-frame clones, some missing. The V and J calls and clone size are taken from that table; D and trimming were inferred from the DNA. The sample yields 90,000 to 150,000 clones, about three quarters seen once. Study observations and caveats: Associated with HLA alleles at 0.05 false discovery rate in a later analysis were 17,000 or so TCR beta sequences. In a later analysis, V- and J-gene trimming of beta chains associated with a DCLRE1C missense variant, replicated independently. Three chains linked to CMV were shown in vitro to be specific for CMV antigens.

This clone has a single count. What it binds is unknown. The CDR3 extends over 15 amino acids. V was trimmed by 3 bases and J by 1 base, leaving 14 bases between them. The germline V gene has CDR1 SGDLS and CDR2 YYNGEE. V usage is TRBV9 and J usage is TRBJ2-7; D possibly corresponds to TRBD2 (7 bases). The sample taken for sequencing was PBMCs. The sequence came from a woman aged 30 to 39 in good health and CMV-seropositive. This chain's CDR3 is CASSEGGTPSYEQYF. The CDR3 DNA is TGTGCCAGCAGCGAGGGGGGGACGCCGTCCTACGAGCAGTACTTC. The variable domain in full, with the rest retrieved from reference TRBV9 and TRBJ2-7, is DSGVTQTPKHLITATGQRVTLRCSPRSGDLSVYWYQQSLDQGLQFLIQYYNGEERAKGNILERFSAQQFPDLHSELNLSSLELGDSALYFCASSEGGTPSYEQYFGPGTRLTVT.